This paragraph covers one TCR beta chain sequence. What this receptor recognizes is not known. There are no base qualities to consult, and no much larger clone falls within one base. According to the study, the label for this sample's time point signals: blood sample drawn before combined kidney and bone marrow transplant. Thawed PBMCs were FACS-sorted into unstimulated Tregs (CD4+CD25+CD127-), CD4+ non-Tregs (CD4+CD25-), CD4 cells and CD8 cells. Several combined kidney and bone marrow transplant recipients from the ITN036ST trial were included as patients, and samples were available only from these trial subjects. Healthy control blood was separated into PBMCs by Ficoll density gradient and cryopreserved, and patient PBMCs were collected both before and after transplant. The sample originates from a study of Tregs in tolerant kidney transplant recipients (dated by TCRdb to between 2018 and 2020). Regarding the complete study: Related donors were used in the transplants with nonmyeloablative bone marrow transplantation, and mixed chimerism was transient in the human trials. The study applied TCRbeta sequencing to find donor-specific regulatory T cells before combined kidney and bone marrow transplantation and then followed those same cells after transplant. The paper as a whole reports these results and caveats: Biological reproducibility was not directly assessed, although technical replication error appeared to be minimal. Because only a small number of patients were included, the study had limitations, and the results will need to be validated in larger populations as well as under other immunosuppression protocols. Expanding Tregs with activated donor B cells appeared to identify the most biologically relevant and donor-specific TCRbeta repertoire. For some patients the PCR primers changed over time, which made it impossible to compare the samples from those patients at the nucleotide level. In tolerant patients, donor-specific Tregs expanded more than Tregs overall, which suggests antigen-driven rather than nonspecific expansion.

The CDR3 covers 14 residues, taking in both the cysteine and the phenylalanine. The CDR3 DNA has 42 bases and is translated from base 1. Trimming takes 5 bases from V and 5 bases from J, and the germline ends sit 13 bases apart. CDR1 is given as SEHNR and CDR2 as FQNEAQ, both from the germline V gene (reference sequence). For TCRbeta CDR3 sequencing, genomic DNA from the sorted cells was extracted using the QIAGEN DNeasy Blood and Tissue Kit. Through immunoSEQ, high-throughput TCRbeta CDR3 sequencing was done commercially, including PCR amplification with internal controls and bias correction. As for the authors' bioinformatics: Unique productive TCRbeta sequences were defined by CDR3 nucleotide sequence when primers matched and otherwise by CDR3 amino acid sequence together with Vbeta and Jbeta genes. Sorting error was corrected by removing sequences shared between sorted populations at a frequency ratio of 2:1 or less, and the remaining shared sequences were assigned to the higher population. Sequences were defined as donor-reactive when expanded at least 5-fold in CFSE-low cells versus unstimulated cells and present at a frequency of at least 0.01% in CFSE-low cells. Jensen-Shannon divergence, calculated on the top 100 TCRbeta sequences ranked by frequency, was used to quantify repertoire divergence. When a sample had multiple sequencing runs, each run was corrected for sorting error separately and the runs were then pooled. In TCRdb, the immuneACCESS table is reduced to in-frame sequences with V and J assigned. These tables do not hold every clone; where another copy was compared, an unresolved V gene accounts for under half, and the others remain unexplained. Clone size and V and J calls were adopted from that table, with D and trimming inferred from the DNA. This sample lists about 77,000 clones; less than 98% were detected once. Approximately 0.56% of the sample is held by the ten biggest clonotypes.

The sample consisted of CD4+ T cells from blood, taken before the transplant. The chain is assembled from TRBV7-9 and TRBJ1-5; matching of 6 bases hints at TRBD1 as the D gene. The sequence came from a human donor who received a combined kidney and bone marrow transplant. Here the CDR3 is given as CASSTGTLHQPQHF. At the DNA level, the sequence is TGTGCCAGCAGCACCGGGACACTTCATCAGCCCCAGCATTTT.